These 9 T cell receptor beta chains came from one sample sequenced in a study of T cell repertoires in cytomegalovirus infection. For these TCRs, the target antigens are not known. TCRdb reprocessed the reads via MiXCR and lists one record per CDR3 protein. This sample has roughly 87,000 distinct CDR3 sequences, with 29% found just once. The sample consisted of CD8+ T cells from cultured PBMCs, taken from culture after CMV antigen stimulation. The source is a human donor in good health (CMV status not recorded). Some clones in this sample may be carry-over from other donors' samples.

J is TRBJ1-1 and V is TRBV20-1; no definite D call. This CDR3 region has 15 residues. CDR1 is DFQATT and CDR2 is SNEGSKA in the germline V gene (reference sequence). V lost 0 bases and J lost 3, with 14 bases in between. Written as DNA, the CDR3 is TGCAGTGCTAGAGAAGGCTCCCGAAAGGACACTGAAGCTTTCTTT. Translated: CSAREGSRKDTEAFF.

The table lists this clonotype with many counts. The rearrangement links TRBV20-1 to TRBJ1-6; D may be TRBD1 (5 bases). This CDR3 is 14 amino acids long. Trimming removed 6 bases at V and 10 bases at J, with 19 bases between. The germline V gene encodes CDR1 DFQATT and CDR2 SNEGSKA (reference sequence). The CDR3 DNA is TGCAGTGCGATACCCGGGGGGGAAGGGTCACCCCTCCACTTT. Residues: CSAIPGGEGSPLHF.

The chain combines TRBV7-6 with TRBJ2-1; 13 nucleotides line up with TRBD2. The J segment lost 3 bases and the V segment lost 6 bases, leaving 8 bases of the junction unmatched. The V gene's germline CDR1 is SGHVS and CDR2 FNYEAQ. This CDR3 comprises 17 residues. CDR3 DNA: TGTGCCAGCAGTTTGGGGACTAGCGGGGCCTTCTACAATGAGCAGTTCTTC. Protein sequence: CASSLGTSGAFYNEQFF.

This clonotype has at least ten counts. The V and J genes are TRBV6-5 and TRBJ1-1; D remains ambiguous. V was pared by 2 bases and J by 3 bases, with 10 bases between. CDR3 length equals 14 residues. Germline V CDR1 and CDR2: MNHEY, SVGAGI. The CDR3 sequence is CASSYTRRDTEAFF. The CDR3 coding sequence is TGTGCCAGCAGTTACACGCGACGAGACACTGAAGCTTTCTTT.

This clonotype was observed many times. The chain uses TRBV7-2 and TRBJ2-3; D might be TRBD2 (6 bases). Germline lookup yields CDR1 SGHTA and CDR2 FQGNSA. The CDR3 is made up of 14 amino acids. V lost 1 base, J lost 4 bases, and 9 bases lay in between. CDR3 coding DNA: TGTGCCAGCAGCTTAGAACTAGCCCCAGATACGCAGTATTTT. As protein: CASSLELAPDTQYF.

The chain links TRBV6-2 or TRBV6-3 to TRBJ1-4; tentatively, D is TRBD1 (5 bases). Germline assignment: CDR1 MNHEY and CDR2 SVGEGT. V lost 5 bases to trimming and J lost 7 bases, with 14 bases between them. The CDR3 runs 14 residues. CDR3 bases: TGTGCCAGCAGTGCCGGGACGTCGGTTGAAAAACTGTTTTTT. Protein: CASSAGTSVEKLFF.

This clonotype has only a few counts. The chain uses TRBV28 and TRBJ2-7; the match to TRBD1 covers 7 bases. The germline CDR1 and CDR2 sequences are MDHEN and SYDVKM. The trim removed 8 bases at V and 3 bases at J, leaving 1 base unmatched. This CDR3 region has 11 residues. The CDR3: CASRQGYEQYF. The CDR3 bases are TGTGCCAGCCGACAGGGCTACGAGCAGTACTTC.

Concerning this clonotype itself: This may be a read error: a much more frequent sequence differs by one nucleotide. The chain links TRBV27 to TRBJ1-2, with TRBD1 matching 8 bases. The germline V gene has CDR1 MNHEY and CDR2 SMNVEV (reference sequence). CDR3 length: 14 residues. The CDR3 reads CASSLDRVNYGYPF. CDR3 in DNA: TGTGCCAGCAGTTTGGACAGGGTGAACTATGGCTACCCCTTC.

This clonotype was detected many times. This chain uses TRBV7-9 with TRBJ1-1; the D gene is possibly TRBD1 (6 bases). The CDR3 totals 14 residues. V lost 6 bases and J lost 1, with 12 bases in between. CDR1 is SEHNR, CDR2 FQNEAQ, per germline (reference sequence). The CDR3 nucleotides are TGTGCCAGCAGTGCAGGGGACGGGAACACTGAAGCTTTCTTT. This gives the protein CASSAGDGNTEAFF.